The T cell receptor beta chain described here comes from a study of blood T cell repertoires in COVID-19 (dated by TCRdb to about 2020). For the wider study: Samples covering the acute and convalescent phases of COVID-19 were provided by collaborators in the United States, Italy and Spain. Where available, HLA class I and class II types were obtained from metadata supplied by the sample provider rather than from assay-based typing. The samples were drawn from the first 160 participants of the ongoing ImmuneRACE study and from 1,254 subjects provided by 6 global collaborators. A freely available public database, intended as a resource for researchers studying the immune response to SARS-CoV-2, is where the repertoires were released. Nearly every sample came with metadata listing a de-identified subject ID, COVID-19 status, age in years and sex. The material from the prospective study consisted of cDNA or gDNA derived from T cells, B-cell-depleted T cells, or PBMCs. Deeply sampled blood TCRbeta repertoires from subjects exposed to, actively infected with, or recovered from COVID-19 were included in the dataset. General conclusions and limits of the study: How much clinical and demographic metadata was included differed by source and by participant, and the metadata was provided uncurated.

Taken from cysteine to phenylalanine, the CDR3 has 14 residues. Only the CDR3 DNA stays, 42 bases, in frame from base 1. Per the germline V gene (reference sequence), LNHDA is the CDR1 and SQIVND is the CDR2. V and J lose 5 bases and 4 bases, and a span of 15 bases separates them. Each collaborating institution followed its own protocols to collect whole blood in K2EDTA tubes. For TCRbeta analysis, collaborators shipped samples as frozen whole blood, isolated PBMCs, or DNA extracted from either of those sample types. The immunoSEQ Assay, a bias-controlled multiplex PCR, was used to amplify TCRbeta CDR3 regions from genomic DNA. Per the authors' processing: Within the assay, amplification of reference gene primers was used to estimate how many nucleated cells each sample contained. Sequence reads were collapsed and filtered to measure the absolute abundance of every unique TCRbeta CDR3 rearrangement. For each sample, productive Simpson clonality was calculated as the square root of Simpson's diversity index over productive rearrangements. The source is immuneACCESS, and TCRdb retained only in-frame sequences with V and J called. Part of the clones is not carried over; for the studies checked, unresolved V genes explain less than half of this, and the remainder is unexplained. V, J and clone size derive from that table, while D and trimming were established from the DNA sequence. For this sample there are tens of thousands of clones; about 78% appear just once. The ten largest clones capture roughly 21% of the sample.

Worth noting for this clone: Its antigen is not yet known. No base quality values were provided; no much bigger clone lies one nucleotide off.

The clonotype originates from an older man with active or convalescent COVID-19. This receptor chain uses TRBV19 and TRBJ2-7; matching of 5 bases hints at TRBD2 as the D gene. The sample comprised peripheral blood. Here is the DNA: TGTGCCAGTAGTTTGACTACCGAAGGGTACGAGCAGTACTTC. Its amino acids are CASSLTTEGYEQYF.